This T cell receptor (beta chain) emerged from a study of long-term antiretroviral therapy in people with HIV. Regarding the study as a whole: Against controls, HIV repertoires showed narrower ranges of CDR3 length. Collection of the blood took place between the mid-2000s and the late 2010s. The ART regimens in use then may have been less effective than current ones. For ART adherence, viral resistance and therapy changes, no data were available.

CDR3 size: 11 residues. CDR1 and CDR2 from the germline V gene are LNHDA and SQIVND (reference sequence). Note on this clone: Antigen unknown.

This was the immunoSEQ v3.0 assay at survey level. Here immunoSEQ multiplex PCR was the method, and the copy in TCRdb shows in-frame clones only, minus some. The table has approximately 27,000 clones, roughly 90% seen once. The chain carries TRBV19 and TRBJ1-3; no firm D call. This clonotype originated in a woman in her forties with HIV. This sample comprised unsorted PBMCs, obtained 5.2 years after starting antiretroviral therapy. Written as DNA, the CDR3 is TGTGGGTCGGGCTCTGGAAACACCATATATTTT. This codes for CGSGSGNTIYF.